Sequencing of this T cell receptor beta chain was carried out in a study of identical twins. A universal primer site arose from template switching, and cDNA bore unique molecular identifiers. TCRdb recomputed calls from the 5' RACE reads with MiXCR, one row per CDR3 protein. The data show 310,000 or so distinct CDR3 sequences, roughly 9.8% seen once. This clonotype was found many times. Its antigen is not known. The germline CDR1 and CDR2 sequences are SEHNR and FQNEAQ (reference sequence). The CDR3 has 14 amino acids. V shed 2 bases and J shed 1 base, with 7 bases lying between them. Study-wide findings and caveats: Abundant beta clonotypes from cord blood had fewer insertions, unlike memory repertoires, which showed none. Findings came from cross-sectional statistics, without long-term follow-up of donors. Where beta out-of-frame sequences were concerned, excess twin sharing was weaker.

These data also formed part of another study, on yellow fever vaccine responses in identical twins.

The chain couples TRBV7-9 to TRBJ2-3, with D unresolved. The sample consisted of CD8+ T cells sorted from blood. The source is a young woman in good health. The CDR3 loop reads CASSLFFGTDTQYF. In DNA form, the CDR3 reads TGTGCCAGCAGCTTATTTTTCGGCACAGATACGCAGTATTTT.